One and the same sample provided the 30 T cell receptor beta chains below, sequenced in a study of blood T cell repertoires in COVID-19. TCRdb's table, derived via immunoSEQ multiplex PCR, lists solely in-frame clones and lacks some. This sample has 100,000 to 150,000 clones, with 70% to 85% found just once. The sample taken for sequencing was peripheral blood. The receptors stem from a woman in her 50s with acute or convalescent COVID-19.

The J gene is TRBJ1-1, the V gene TRBV6-6; D remains unclear. The germline V and J ends were trimmed by 5 bases and 3 bases, with 10 bases remaining between them. This CDR3 spans 13 amino acids. In germline, CDR1 is MNHNY, CDR2 SVGAGI (reference sequence). This CDR3 is CASSISRYTEAFF. DNA of the CDR3: TGTGCCAGCAGTATTAGCCGCTACACTGAAGCTTTCTTT.

This clone has only a few counts. The J gene is TRBJ2-1, the V gene TRBV6-4; D is perhaps TRBD1 (6 bases). Germline V gene sequence: CDR1 MRHNA, CDR2 SNTAGT. The germline V and J ends were trimmed by 5 bases and 6 bases, with 11 bases remaining between them. The CDR3 covers 13 residues. The CDR3 sequence: CASSIEQGNEQFF. The CDR3 DNA is TGTGCCAGCAGTATCGAACAGGGCAATGAGCAGTTCTTC.

This chain uses TRBV3-1 (or the pseudogene TRBV3-2) with TRBJ2-3; 7 nucleotides line up with TRBD2. CDR1 and CDR2 from the germline V gene are LGHDT and YNNKEL (reference sequence). CDR3 length: 16 amino acids. V shed 3 bases and J 0 bases; nucleotides not matched to a gene: 6. The DNA of the CDR3 is TGTGCCAGCAGCCAGGACACGGGGGGAAGCACAGATACGCAGTATTTT. This encodes CASSQDTGGSTDTQYF.

V usage is TRBV11-3 and J usage is TRBJ2-2, with TRBD2 matching over 7 bases. The CDR3 contains 15 residues. V lost 5 bases to trimming and J lost 2 bases; unmatched junction nucleotides: 5. Germline V gene sequence: CDR1 SGHNT, CDR2 YENEEA. DNA for the CDR3: TGTGCCAGCAGCCGAAGCGGGGTCAACACCGGGGAGCTGTTTTTT. It specifies CASSRSGVNTGELFF.

The V call is TRBV5-6, the J call TRBJ1-3; 7 positions agree with TRBD1. CDR1 is SGHDT and CDR2 is YYEEEE in the germline V gene. CDR3 size: 15 residues. Trimming at V came to 0 bases and at J to 4 bases, leaving 4 bases not matched to a gene. DNA for the CDR3: TGTGCCAGCAGCTTGGGCTGGACAGGAGGAAACACCATATATTTT. Amino acids: CASSLGWTGGNTIYF.

The V and J genes are TRBV21-1 and TRBJ2-7; the listed D gene, TRBD1, was not tested against the DNA. TRBV21-1 is classified as a pseudogene. The CDR3 sequence is 13 residues long. In nucleotides, the CDR3 is TGTGCCAGCAGCCGGGACAGGGTACACGAGCAGTACTTC. Encoded protein: CASSRDRVHEQYF.

The chain links TRBV19 to TRBJ2-5, with 10 bases matching TRBD1. CDR1 is LNHDA, CDR2 SQIVND, per germline (reference sequence). With 1 base clipped from V and 0 bases from J, the junction kept 11 bases outside the gene matches. The CDR3 runs 19 residues. Here the CDR3 reads CASSIVGWRTGGYQETQYF. In DNA, the CDR3 is TGTGCCAGTAGTATAGTAGGATGGCGGACAGGGGGGTACCAAGAGACCCAGTACTTC.

V is TRBV19 and J is TRBJ2-1, with 15 bases that match TRBD2. CDR1 is LNHDA, CDR2 SQIVND, per germline (reference sequence). V lost 0 bases, J lost 7 bases, and 4 bases stayed unmatched. The CDR3 length is 17 residues. As DNA, the CDR3 is TGTGCCAGTAGTATAGATCGGACTAGCGGGGGGGAAAATGAGCAGTTCTTC. Its translation is CASSIDRTSGGENEQFF.

The J gene is TRBJ1-2, the V gene TRBV9; D is uncertain. CDR3 length: 11 amino acids. V was trimmed by 7 bases and J by 6 bases, leaving 10 bases between them. Germline V gene data show CDR1 as SGDLS and CDR2 as YYNGEE. CDR3 DNA sequence: TGTGCCAGCTCCCAGAACGATGGCTACACCTTC. Encoded protein: CASSQNDGYTF.

This clone was observed a handful of times. This sequence joins TRBV13 and TRBJ2-7; no definite D call. The V end lost 5 bases, the J end lost 3 bases, and 8 bases lay between the germline ends. The CDR3 spans 12 residues. Germline-derived CDR1 and CDR2 are PRHDT and FYEKMQ (reference sequence). The CDR3 here is CASSARNYEQYF. The CDR3 DNA sequence: TGTGCCAGCAGCGCGAGAAACTACGAGCAGTACTTC.

V and J are TRBV5-1 and TRBJ2-3; 13 positions match TRBD2. After removal of 6 bases from V and 0 bases from J, the junction contained 7 bases not matched to a gene. Germline V gene sequence: CDR1 SGHRS, CDR2 YFSETQ. The CDR3 is made up of 17 amino acids. The CDR3 reads CASMTSGGPYSTDTQYF. The CDR3 bases are TGCGCCAGCATGACTAGCGGGGGGCCCTATAGCACAGATACGCAGTATTTT. Combining the CDR3 with reference TRBV5-1 and TRBJ2-3 gives the whole variable domain KAGVTQTPRYLIKTRGQQVTLSCSPISGHRSVSWYQQTPGQGLQFLFEYFSETQRNKGNFPGRFSGRQFSNSRSEMNVSTLELGDSALYLCASMTSGGPYSTDTQYFGPGTRLTVL.

V usage is TRBV3-1 (or the pseudogene TRBV3-2) and J usage is TRBJ2-7, with 9 nucleotides matching TRBD1. Germline CDR1 is LGHDT and CDR2 is YNNKEL (reference sequence). CDR3 length: 15 amino acids. Germline trimming cut 4 bases from V and 2 bases from J; bases unmatched to any gene: 6. The CDR3 reads CASSPGTGPTYEQYF. The CDR3 nucleotides read TGTGCCAGCAGCCCAGGGACAGGGCCAACCTACGAGCAGTACTTC.

The chain combines TRBV6-5 with TRBJ2-2; 10 bases match TRBD2. CDR1 and CDR2 (germline): MNHEY, SVGAGI. The CDR3 is 14 residues long. Unmatched junction bases numbered 4, after V lost 6 bases and J lost 6 bases. CDR3 in amino acids: CASRERGGSGELFF. CDR3 nucleotides: TGTGCCAGCAGGGAGCGGGGGGGCTCCGGGGAGCTGTTTTTT.

The genes are TRBV9 and TRBJ1-4; a possible D gene is TRBD1 (6 bases). The CDR3 runs 14 residues. Germline CDR1 is SGDLS and CDR2 is YYNGEE. V gave up 3 bases and J gave up 8 bases, with 14 bases separating them. The CDR3 DNA reads TGTGCCAGCAGCGCACAGGGAAGTGGGGAAAAACTGTTTTTT. Its protein is CASSAQGSGEKLFF.

V is TRBV10-3 and J is TRBJ1-1, with a weak D call TRBD1 (5 bases). Germline V gene lookup returns CDR1 ENHRY and CDR2 SYGVKD. Trimming removed 8 bases at V and 7 bases at J, with 14 bases between. This CDR3 has 12 amino acids. This CDR3 is CAISRSQGEAFF. Written as DNA, the CDR3 is TGTGCCATCTCCCGGTCGCAGGGTGAAGCTTTCTTT.

The chain carries TRBV6-1 and TRBJ1-2, with TRBD1 as a possible D gene (6 bases). The CDR3 is 15 amino acids. The ends were cut back, 1 base at V and 3 bases at J, with 12 bases in the middle. Looked up from germline, CDR1 is MNHNS and CDR2 is SASEGT. Here the CDR3 DNA reads TGTGCCAGCAGTGAAGGAATACAGGGATACTATGGCTACACCTTC. This encodes CASSEGIQGYYGYTF.

This chain connects TRBV6-1 to TRBJ1-3, with D possibly matching TRBD1 (6 bases). Trimming stripped 1 base from V and 5 bases from J, with 12 bases between. Germline values: CDR1 MNHNS, CDR2 SASEGT. This CDR3 is built from 15 residues. CDR3 loop: CASSEGQVLRNTIYF. The CDR3 region has the DNA TGTGCCAGCAGTGAAGGACAGGTCCTCCGAAACACCATATATTTT.

The V and J genes are TRBV9 and TRBJ1-1; D call uncertain. The CDR3 totals 15 residues. Trimming left V 2 bases short and J 4 bases short, with 15 bases between. Germline CDR1 and CDR2: SGDLS and YYNGEE. CDR3 loop: CASSVGGSSGTEAFF. The CDR3 DNA is TGTGCCAGCAGCGTGGGAGGGTCAAGTGGCACTGAAGCTTTCTTT.

The V call is TRBV28, the J call TRBJ1-6; 8 bases map to TRBD1. With 6 bases clipped from V and 8 bases from J, the junction kept 15 bases outside the gene matches. Per the germline V gene, CDR1 is MDHEN and CDR2 is SYDVKM. The CDR3 extends over 17 amino acids. The chain's CDR3 is CASSNPIQTGGYSPLHF. For the CDR3, the DNA is TGTGCCAGCAGCAATCCAATACAAACAGGGGGGTATTCACCCCTCCACTTT.

The rearrangement joins TRBV19 to TRBJ1-1, with D possibly TRBD1 on 5 matching bases. Trimming removed 4 bases at V and 5 bases at J, with 14 bases between. Germline V gene sequence: CDR1 LNHDA, CDR2 SQIVND (reference sequence). CDR3 length: 14 residues. The CDR3 DNA reads TGTGCCAGTAGTACGGATAGGGGTTTGACTGAAGCTTTCTTT. Translating it yields CASSTDRGLTEAFF.

J is TRBJ1-6 and V is TRBV30, with D tentatively TRBD1 (6 bases). Between the trimmed V and J ends, which lost 2 bases and 9 bases, there was a span of 11 bases. CDR3 length equals 13 residues. The germline V gene has CDR1 GTSNPN and CDR2 SVGIG (reference sequence). CDR3 loop: CAWSRGQFSPLHF. As DNA, the CDR3 is TGTGCCTGGAGTCGAGGACAGTTTTCACCCCTCCACTTT.

This rearrangement joins TRBV15 to TRBJ1-5; the match to TRBD1 covers 10 bases. The CDR3 covers 18 residues. V dropped 2 bases and J dropped 0; count of bases not matched to a gene: 7. The germline V gene has CDR1 LNHNV and CDR2 YYDKDF (reference sequence). CDR3 DNA: TGTGCCACCAGCAGATCCGGGACAGGGGACTTTAGCAATCAGCCCCAGCATTTT. It yields the protein CATSRSGTGDFSNQPQHF.

In DNA, the CDR3 is TGTGCCAGCAGTGCAGGGGGCCACTACACAGATACGCAGTATTTT. The encoded protein is CASSAGGHYTDTQYF. The rearrangement links TRBV27 to TRBJ2-3, with 8 positions matching TRBD1. V was pared by 5 bases and J by 2 bases, with 6 bases of the junction left unmatched. CDR1 is MNHEY, CDR2 SMNVEV, per germline (reference sequence). The CDR3 sequence is 15 residues long.

The V gene is TRBV18, the J gene TRBJ1-1; D unclear. Germline V gene lookup returns CDR1 KGHSH and CDR2 LQKENI. V lost 6 bases and J lost 7, with 15 bases in between. The CDR3 is 13 residues long. The CDR3 DNA sequence: TGTGCCAGCTCGCCCCGAACGGCGGATGAAGCTTTCTTT. This codes for CASSPRTADEAFF.

The rearrangement uses TRBV5-4 and TRBJ2-2; D is possibly TRBD2 (6 bases). The V end was cut by 2 bases, the J end by 4 bases, with 12 bases between. The length of the CDR3 is 15 residues. CDR1 and CDR2 from the germline V gene are SGHNT and YYREEE (reference sequence). DNA for the CDR3: TGTGCCAGCAGCTTAGCGGGTGGTGTCACCGGGGAGCTGTTTTTT. It is translated as CASSLAGGVTGELFF.

The rearrangement links TRBV5-6 to TRBJ1-3; D uncertain. Germline CDR1 is SGHDT and CDR2 is YYEEEE. The CDR3 is 14 amino acids. Trimming stripped 5 bases from V and 0 bases from J, with 9 bases between. The CDR3 sequence: CASRGLFSGNTIYF. The CDR3 DNA is TGTGCCAGCAGAGGACTGTTCTCTGGAAACACCATATATTTT. Based on the CDR3 plus reference TRBV5-6 and TRBJ1-3, the full variable domain is DAGVTQSPTHLIKTRGQQVTLRCSPKSGHDTVSWYQQALGQGPQFIFQYYEEEERQRGNFPDRFSGHQFPNYSSELNVNALLLGDSALYLCASRGLFSGNTIYFGEGSWLTVV.

The chain combines TRBV18 with TRBJ1-4; D remains ambiguous. There are 14 residues in the CDR3. Germline CDR1 and CDR2: KGHSH and LQKENI. The germline V and J ends were trimmed by 3 bases and 8 bases, with 13 bases remaining between them. The CDR3 DNA sequence: TGTGCCAGCTCACCCGGTCAAGCTAGGGAAAAACTGTTTTTT. Its protein is CASSPGQAREKLFF.

In its sample, this clone was seen once. The chain recombines TRBV19 with TRBJ2-1, with 9 bases matching TRBD1. The junction had 4 bases not matched to a gene; V was cut back by 6 bases and J by 7 bases. Germline CDR1 is LNHDA and CDR2 is SQIVND (reference sequence). This CDR3 comprises 13 residues. CDR3 in amino acids: CASRRDRVNEQFF. The CDR3 nucleotides are TGTGCCAGTAGGCGGGACAGGGTGAATGAGCAGTTCTTC. The variable domain in full, with the rest retrieved from reference TRBV19 and TRBJ2-1, is DGGITQSPKYLFRKEGQNVTLSCEQNLNHDAMYWYRQDPGQGLRLIYYSQIVNDFQKGDIAEGYSVSREKKESFPLTVTSAQKNPTAFYLCASRRDRVNEQFFGPGTRLTVL.

In this sample, this clone turned up once. The chain recombines TRBV3-1 (or the pseudogene TRBV3-2) with TRBJ1-5; 12 nucleotides align to TRBD1. The CDR3 is 16 residues long. Germline V lookup: CDR1 LGHDT, CDR2 YNNKEL (reference sequence). Losses at the gene ends were 5 bases for V and 6 bases for J; bases not matched to a gene: 8. CDR3: CASSAGTGGDGQPQHF. The CDR3 nucleotides are TGTGCCAGCAGCGCCGGGACAGGGGGCGATGGTCAGCCCCAGCATTTT.

The chain employs TRBV6-6 and TRBJ1-3; the match to TRBD1 covers 7 bases. Losses at the gene ends were 5 bases for V and 0 bases for J; bases not matched to a gene: 10. Germline CDR1 reads MNHNY; CDR2 reads SVGAGI (reference sequence). The CDR3 length is 17 residues. CDR3 protein: CASSRSRQGLSGNTIYF. The CDR3 DNA is TGTGCCAGCAGTCGATCTAGACAGGGCCTCTCTGGAAACACCATATATTTT.